What follows is one TCR beta chain and its context. Its antigen is as yet unknown. This sample was included in a study of a mutant IDH1 vaccine in newly diagnosed glioma. Looking at the study overall: Patients had received radiotherapy, temozolomide, or both previously, most receiving both.

The time point: week 47, end of study. Doses comprised 300 ug of mutant IDH1 20-mer peptide each, plus topical imiquimod. Germline V lookup: CDR1 SGHRS, CDR2 YFSETQ. Trimming took 4 bases from V and 4 from J; bases not matched to a gene: 11. The CDR3 has 15 amino acids. Clones were sequenced by immunoSEQ multiplex PCR, and TCRdb holds only the in-frame ones, with some missing. This table has 56,000 or so clones, less than 80% appearing once. The sequence derives from a man aged 50 or older with glioma. The input for sequencing was PBMCs, taken from a glioma patient whose treatment included an IDH1 peptide vaccine. V usage is TRBV5-1 and J usage is TRBJ2-7; TRBD2 matches 7 bases. CDR3 loop: CASSPLAGEAYEQYF. In DNA, the CDR3 is TGCGCCAGCAGCCCTCTCGCGGGGGAAGCGTACGAGCAGTACTTC.